This TCR beta chain was sequenced for a study of Tregs in tolerant kidney transplant recipients. Mixed chimerism was transient after nonmyeloablative marrow transplants from related graft donors. Unstimulated regulatory T cells (CD4+CD25+CD127-), CD4+CD25- non-regulatory cells, CD4 and CD8 cells were FACS-sorted from thawed PBMCs. The assay was immunoSEQ multiplex PCR, and TCRdb's table has in-frame clones only and misses some. This table has 55,000 to 75,000 clones, around 87% appearing once. Comment on this clone: Its specificity is not known.

Study-wide findings and caveats: The small number of patients limits these findings pending further validation. Nucleotide sequences could not be compared across some patients' samples due to primer changes.

The source is a human patient who received a combined kidney and bone marrow transplant. Part of the T cells may come from the graft donor. The sequenced sample was CD4+ T cells from blood (PBMCs), obtained 6 months after the transplant.

CDR3 residues: CASSLGGDGVGDEQFF. The CDR3, as DNA: TGTGCCAGCAGTTTGGGGGGTGACGGGGTCGGGGATGAGCAGTTCTTC. The chain uses TRBV28 and TRBJ2-1; D may be TRBD2 (6 bases). V was cut by 3 bases and J by 8 bases, with 20 bases left in between. The CDR3 has 16 amino acids. Germline lookup yields CDR1 MDHEN and CDR2 SYDVKM. The full variable domain, with the rest looked up from reference TRBV28 and TRBJ2-1, is DVKVTQSSRYLVKRTGEKVFLECVQDMDHENMFWYRQDPGLGLRLIYFSYDVKMKEKGDIPEGYSVSREKKERFSLILESASTNQTSMYLCASSLGGDGVGDEQFFGPGTRLTVL.